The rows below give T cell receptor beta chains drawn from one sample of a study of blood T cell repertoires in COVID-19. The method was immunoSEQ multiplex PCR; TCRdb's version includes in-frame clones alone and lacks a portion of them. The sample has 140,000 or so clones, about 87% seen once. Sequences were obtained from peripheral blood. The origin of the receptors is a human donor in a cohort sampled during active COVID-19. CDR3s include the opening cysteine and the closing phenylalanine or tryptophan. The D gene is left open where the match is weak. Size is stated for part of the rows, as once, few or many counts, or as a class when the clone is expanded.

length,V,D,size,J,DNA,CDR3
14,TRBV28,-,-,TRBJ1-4,TGTGCCAGCAGTTTCATGGGCGGAGGCGAAAAACTGTTTTTT,CASSFMGGGEKLFF
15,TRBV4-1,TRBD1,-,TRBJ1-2,TGCGCCAGCAGCCAGGTACAGGGGGCGAGCTATGGCTACACCTTC,CASSQVQGASYGYTF
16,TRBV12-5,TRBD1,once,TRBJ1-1,TGTGCTAGTGGTTTGAATCTCGGGGGACAGGGGGCCAAAGCTTTCTTT,CASGLNLGGQGAKAFF
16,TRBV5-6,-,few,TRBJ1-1,TGTGCCAGCAGCTTTGGGCAGGGGAGTTTGAACACTGAAGCTTTCTTT,CASSFGQGSLNTEAFF
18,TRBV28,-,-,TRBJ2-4,TGTGCCAGCAGCCGGACGAGACAGACTTTTGAGGCCAAAAACATTCAGTACTTC,CASSRTRQTFEAKNIQYF
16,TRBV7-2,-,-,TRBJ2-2,TGTGCCAGCAGCTTAGTGAGCAGGGCCCTCACCGGGGAGCTGTTTTTT,CASSLVSRALTGELFF
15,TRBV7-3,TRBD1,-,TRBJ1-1,TGTGCCAGCAGCCCGGACAGGGGGCCGATCACTGAAGCTTTCTTT,CASSPDRGPITEAFF
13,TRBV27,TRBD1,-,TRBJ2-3,TGTGCCAGCAGTATGACAGGGCCAGATACGCAGTATTTT,CASSMTGPDTQYF
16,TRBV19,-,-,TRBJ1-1,TGTGCCAGTAGTTCGCCCAACCGGGACAAGAACACTGAAGCTTTCTTT,CASSSPNRDKNTEAFF
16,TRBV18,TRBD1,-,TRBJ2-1,TGTGCCAGCTCCCGCCTCGGGGACAGGGTCTCCAATGAGCAGTTCTTC,CASSRLGDRVSNEQFF
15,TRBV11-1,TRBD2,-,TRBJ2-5,TGTGCCAGCAGCTTAGTAGCGGGGGTAGGAGAGACCCAGTACTTC,CASSLVAGVGETQYF
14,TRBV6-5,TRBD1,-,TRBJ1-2,TGTGCCAGCAGTTCCGGACAGGGGCCGTATGGCTACACCTTC,CASSSGQGPYGYTF
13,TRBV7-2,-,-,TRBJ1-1,TGTGCCAGCAGCCCTAGGGGGAACACTGAAGCTTTCTTT,CASSPRGNTEAFF
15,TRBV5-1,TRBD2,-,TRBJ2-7,TGCGCCAGCAGCTTGGCTAGCGGGCCTTACTACGAGCAGTACTTC,CASSLASGPYYEQYF
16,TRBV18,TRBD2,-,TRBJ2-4,TGTGCCAGCTCAACATCACTAGCGGGAGCCAAAAACATTCAGTACTTC,CASSTSLAGAKNIQYF
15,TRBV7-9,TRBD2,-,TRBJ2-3,TGTGCCAGCAGCCAGGGACTAGAACCTCCAGATACGCAGTATTTT,CASSQGLEPPDTQYF
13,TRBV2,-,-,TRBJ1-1,TGTGCCAGCAAGCGCGAGGATTGGGCTGAAGCTTTCTTT,CASKREDWAEAFF
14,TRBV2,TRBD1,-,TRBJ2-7,TGTGCCAGCAGTGGGGGTCCAGGGGGCTACGAGCAGTACTTC,CASSGGPGGYEQYF
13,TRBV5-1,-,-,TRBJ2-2,TGCGCCAGCAGCTTGGACGGTGCCGGGGAGCTGTTTTTT,CASSLDGAGELFF
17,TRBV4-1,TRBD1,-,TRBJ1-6,TGCGCCAGCAGCCAAGGTGTGGACAGGGAAGGCGATTCACCCCTCCACTTT,CASSQGVDREGDSPLHF
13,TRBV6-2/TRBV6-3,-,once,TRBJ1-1,TGTGCCAGCAGCTATCGACAGAACACTGAAGCTTTCTTT,CASSYRQNTEAFF
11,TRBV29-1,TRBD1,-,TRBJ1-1,TGCAGCGTTGACAGGGGGGCTGAAGCTTTCTTT,CSVDRGAEAFF
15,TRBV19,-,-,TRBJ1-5,TGTGCCAGTAGTATACCTGGACCCGGGGTAAGGCCCCAGCATTTT,CASSIPGPGVRPQHF
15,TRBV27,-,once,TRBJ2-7,TGTGCCAGCGGGGATTCCGGGACACCTCGTTACGAGCAGTACTTC,CASGDSGTPRYEQYF
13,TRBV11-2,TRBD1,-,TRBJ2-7,TGTGCCAGCAGCTTCAGGGGGCTGGGGGAGCAGTACTTC,CASSFRGLGEQYF
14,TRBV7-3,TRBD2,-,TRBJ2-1,TGTGCCAGCAGCTTAACACGGGAGGCCCATGAGCAGTTCTTC,CASSLTREAHEQFF
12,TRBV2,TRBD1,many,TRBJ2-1,TGTGCCAGCAGTGGGGACAGTAATGAGCAGTTCTTC,CASSGDSNEQFF
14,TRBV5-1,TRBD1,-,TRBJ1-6,TGCGCCAGCAGCACGGGACAGACTAATTCACCCCTCCACTTT,CASSTGQTNSPLHF
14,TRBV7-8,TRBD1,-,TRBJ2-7,TGTGCCAGCAGCTTAGGACTACAGGGGCGCGAGCAGTACTTC,CASSLGLQGREQYF
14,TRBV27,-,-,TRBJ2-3,TGTGCCAGCAGTCTCCGGCGGTCCACAGATACGCAGTATTTT,CASSLRRSTDTQYF
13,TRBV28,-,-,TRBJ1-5,TGTGCCAGCAGTCGCCCACTACTTTCGCCCCAGCATTTT,CASSRPLLSPQHF
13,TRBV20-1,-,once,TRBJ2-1,TGCAGTGCTAGTAGGAGCTCCTACAATGAGCAGTTCTTC,CSASRSSYNEQFF
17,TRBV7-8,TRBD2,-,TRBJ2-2,TGTGCCAGCAGCCAACCGGGACTAGCGCTGAACACCGGGGAGCTGTTTTTT,CASSQPGLALNTGELFF
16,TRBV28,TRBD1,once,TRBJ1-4,TGTGCCAGCAGTTCTTCCCGGGGACAGGGAAGGGAAAAACTGTTTTTT,CASSSSRGQGREKLFF
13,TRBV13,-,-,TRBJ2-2,TGTGCCAGCAGCCGCCACGGCACCGGGGAGCTGTTTTTT,CASSRHGTGELFF